Following are 4 T cell receptor beta chains from one sample sequenced in a study of T cell repertoires in cytomegalovirus infection (dated by TCRdb to the late 2010s). The sequencing machine was an Illumina HiSeq 1500. TCRdb applied fastp at Q25 and MiXCR to the public reads, then kept only in-frame beta chains. When rows share a CDR3 protein, they turn into one entry using the most common DNA and genes. A total of 150,000 to 200,000 distinct CDR3 sequences appear in this sample, roughly 9% of them only once. Jointly, the top ten make up about 4.6% of the sample. Sample: PBMCs. The origin of the receptors is a human donor in good health (CMV status not recorded). Some clones in this sample may be carry-over from other donors' samples.

The sample holds many counts of this clonotype. The chain joins TRBV7-8 to TRBJ2-7; D is perhaps TRBD2 (6 bases). This CDR3 contains 15 residues. Germline V gene sequence: CDR1 SGHVS, CDR2 FQNEAQ. V was cut by 3 bases and J by 2 bases, with 14 bases left in between. The CDR3 protein is CASSLATGETYEQYF. DNA of the CDR3: TGTGCCAGCAGCTTGGCCACGGGGGAAACCTACGAGCAGTACTTC.

The V gene is TRBV18, the J gene TRBJ1-2, with 8 bases matching TRBD1. Trimming at V came to 3 bases and at J to 5 bases, leaving 5 bases not matched to a gene. Looked up from germline, CDR1 is KGHSH and CDR2 is LQKENI. The CDR3 length is 14 residues. CDR3 bases: TGTGCCAGCTCACCCCAGGGGGCGAGATATGGCTACACCTTC. Translated, it gives CASSPQGARYGYTF.

V usage is TRBV10-3 and J usage is TRBJ1-5; D might be TRBD1 (5 bases). Trimming pared 4 bases from V and 3 bases from J, leaving 7 bases between. Germline loops: CDR1 ENHRY, CDR2 SYGVKD. This CDR3 spans 13 amino acids. CDR3 DNA: TGTGCCATCAGTGGAGGGACCAATCAGCCCCAGCATTTT. Translating it yields CAISGGTNQPQHF.

In its sample, this clonotype was seen a few times. The rearrangement uses TRBV7-6 and TRBJ2-3; no reliable D call. This CDR3 has 14 residues. V gave up 2 bases and J gave up 4 bases, with 10 bases separating them. Germline V lookup: CDR1 SGHVS, CDR2 FNYEAQ. As DNA, the CDR3 is TGTGCCAGCAGCTTACTGGTGGGTGCAGATACGCAGTATTTT. Encoded protein: CASSLLVGADTQYF. Complete variable domain (other parts from reference TRBV7-6 and TRBJ2-3): GAGVSQSPRYKVTKRGQDVALRCDPISGHVSLYWYRQALGQGPEFLTYFNYEAQQDKSGLPNDRFSAERPEGSISTLTIQRTEQRDSAMYRCASSLLVGADTQYFGPGTRLTVL.